Listed below are T cell receptor beta chains from one sample, sequenced in a study of T cell responses to AZD1222 COVID-19 vaccine. Some clones are missing from TCRdb's copy, which holds only in-frame ones; the method was immunoSEQ multiplex PCR. Here the sample spans 150,000 to 180,000 clones, roughly 90% being singletons. This specimen consisted of peripheral blood, obtained on day 0 of AZD1222 vaccination. The receptors shown here come from an adult in good health. Both conserved end residues are trimmed from each CDR3. The D gene is left open where the match is weak. Expanded clones get a size class; other rows say once, few or many, or leave the size out.

V gene,clone size,D gene,J gene,CDR3 protein
TRBV5-1,few,-,TRBJ1-4,ASSSEAQLNEKLF
TRBV27,-,-,TRBJ1-3,ASRFSGPGNTIY
TRBV5-1,-,-,TRBJ2-7,ASSAVEGGYEQY
TRBV30,once,-,TRBJ2-3,AYDGANTDTQY
TRBV20-1,once,-,TRBJ1-1,SASSRAAEAF
TRBV19,-,-,TRBJ1-1,ASSMRTLNTEAF
TRBV6-2/TRBV6-3,once,-,TRBJ1-2,ASSPQGFYGYT
TRBV5-8,once,-,TRBJ1-5,ASSLAGDSNQPQH
TRBV7-9,-,TRBD1,TRBJ1-2,ASSRDREHGYT
TRBV9,-,-,TRBJ2-7,ASSATGFEQY
TRBV27,-,-,TRBJ2-1,ASSSLQGSPDNEQF
TRBV19,once,-,TRBJ1-5,ASTGAHPQPQH
TRBV6-2/TRBV6-3,-,-,TRBJ2-7,ASSWGDRIYEQY
TRBV5-5,-,TRBD1,TRBJ1-5,ASSFKEGQGNQPQH
TRBV12-3/TRBV12-4,-,-,TRBJ2-5,ASQRGGGETQY
TRBV2,-,-,TRBJ1-1,ASREGTNTEAF
TRBV7-7,-,-,TRBJ2-1,ASSLGTQGEQF
TRBV5-6,-,TRBD2,TRBJ2-1,ASSLGSSGRGHEQF
TRBV7-9,-,-,TRBJ1-5,ASSLGPGFMH
TRBV6-5,-,-,TRBJ1-2,ASSYSSAGRGGYT
TRBV30,once,-,TRBJ2-7,AWSTNYEQY
TRBV24-1,-,-,TRBJ1-2,ATSDTGGGADGYT
TRBV19,-,-,TRBJ1-5,ASSIQDRYPNQPQH
TRBV6-5,-,-,TRBJ1-1,ASSYLRQTEAF
TRBV7-3,-,-,TRBJ2-7,ASSLNAGHYEQY
TRBV2,-,TRBD2,TRBJ2-1,ASRGTSGTYYNEQF
TRBV4-3,-,-,TRBJ2-2,ASSQGSAGDTGELF
TRBV6-5,-,-,TRBJ1-3,ASIKIQVLGNTIY
TRBV5-4,-,-,TRBJ2-3,APGRWGADTQY
TRBV4-1,-,TRBD1,TRBJ1-4,ASSQVVFTQGGEKLF
TRBV5-1,-,-,TRBJ1-3,ASSLVPSNTIY
TRBV2,few,-,TRBJ2-7,ASSPNRSYEQY
TRBV2,-,-,TRBJ1-4,ASSPRPNEKLF
TRBV19,-,TRBD2,TRBJ2-7,ASSMGLLAGGLGSEQY
TRBV5-6,-,-,TRBJ2-7,ASSLEPGSPYEQY
TRBV19,-,-,TRBJ1-1,ATWGPGAF
TRBV6-5,-,-,TRBJ1-2,ASTGALQGYT
TRBV7-3,-,-,TRBJ2-1,ASSLGRGEQF
TRBV25-1,-,TRBD2,TRBJ2-1,ASKGLAGVYNEQF
TRBV7-9,-,TRBD2,TRBJ2-4,ASSLVTSGLAKNIQY
TRBV6-5,-,-,TRBJ1-4,ASLNEKLF
TRBV7-9,-,-,TRBJ1-1,ASSLGQALMNTEAF
TRBV30,-,-,TRBJ1-5,AWSIRQGNQPQH
TRBV6-5,-,-,TRBJ1-3,ASRERPGNTIY
TRBV9,-,TRBD1,TRBJ1-2,ASSEQDRVSGGYT
TRBV7-8,-,TRBD2,TRBJ2-3,ASSLGLGADTQY